What follows are 30 T cell receptor beta chains derived from one specimen sequenced in a study of OX40 agonist ivuxolimab in advanced cancers. Clones were read by immunoSEQ multiplex PCR, and TCRdb kept only the in-frame ones, dropping some. The sample lists about 70,000 clones; around nine tenths were seen once. The sample in question was CD4+ or CD8+ T cells sorted from blood, obtained in a trial of the OX40 agonist ivuxolimab. The source of these receptors is an adult with an advanced solid tumor such as melanoma, head and neck, liver or kidney cancer.

The chain couples TRBV4-1 to TRBJ2-6; D unclear. V gave up 2 bases and J gave up 0 bases, with 5 bases separating them. The CDR3 consists of 15 residues. Germline-derived CDR1 and CDR2 are MGHRA and YSYEKL. The CDR3, as DNA: TGCGCCAGCAGCCAAATAGACTCTGGGGCCAACGTCCTGACTTTC. Translated, it gives CASSQIDSGANVLTF.

CDR3 sequence: CASSPRTGSYEQYF. CDR3 coding DNA: TGTGCCAGCAGCCCCCGGACAGGGTCCTACGAGCAGTACTTC. The chain links TRBV13 to TRBJ2-7; TRBD1 aligns across 8 bases. There are 14 residues in the CDR3. With 5 bases clipped from V and 1 base from J, the junction kept 4 bases outside the gene matches. The germline V gene encodes CDR1 PRHDT and CDR2 FYEKMQ (reference sequence).

The chain is built from TRBV4-1 and TRBJ2-5, with TRBD2 matching 15 bases. V lost 4 bases, J lost 5 bases, and 5 bases stayed unmatched. Germline V gives CDR1 MGHRA, CDR2 YSYEKL. The CDR3 has 16 residues. The CDR3 region is CASSRTSGGATETQYF. The CDR3, as DNA: TGCGCCAGCAGCCGGACTAGCGGGGGGGCCACGGAGACCCAGTACTTC.

The V call is TRBV15, the J call TRBJ2-7; no firm D call. The CDR3 consists of 15 residues. Germline V lookup: CDR1 LNHNV, CDR2 YYDKDF (reference sequence). Trimming cost V 0 bases and J 0 bases, with 9 bases left between them. CDR3 in amino acids: CATSRDPESSYEQYF. In DNA, the CDR3 is TGTGCCACCAGCAGAGATCCGGAGTCCTCCTACGAGCAGTACTTC.

J is TRBJ2-7 and V is TRBV27; tentatively, D is TRBD1 or TRBD2 (7 bases each). V gave up 7 bases and J gave up 3 bases, with 22 bases separating them. This CDR3 has 16 residues. Germline lookup yields CDR1 MNHEY and CDR2 SMNVEV (reference sequence). CDR3 sequence reads: CASNYGGQGDIYEQYF. CDR3 DNA sequence: TGTGCCAGCAACTACGGGGGGCAGGGGGACATCTACGAGCAGTACTTC.

This chain uses TRBV11-3 with TRBJ1-5; D uncertain. V was trimmed by 6 bases and J by 4 bases, leaving 28 bases between them. The CDR3 spans 19 residues. The germline gives CDR1 SGHNT, CDR2 YENEEA. This CDR3 is CASRSLTRDGILGNQPQHF. CDR3 coding DNA: TGTGCCAGCAGGTCATTAACACGGGATGGGATACTAGGGAATCAGCCCCAGCATTTT.

The chain employs TRBV4-3 and TRBJ1-2, with a possible D match to TRBD1 (6 bases). This CDR3 is 16 amino acids long. The V end lost 0 bases, the J end lost 5 bases, and 16 bases lay between the germline ends. Germline CDR1 reads LGHNA; CDR2 reads YSLEER. The CDR3 reads CASSQDQGPDRYGYTF. The DNA for the CDR3 is TGCGCCAGCAGCCAAGATCAGGGGCCTGATAGGTATGGCTACACCTTC.

The genes are TRBV29-1 and TRBJ2-3; 14 bases are a match to TRBD2. Looked up from germline, CDR1 is SQVTM and CDR2 is ANQGSEA. V lost 4 bases and J lost 2; bases outside the gene matches: 8. The CDR3 sequence is 17 residues long. In DNA, the CDR3 is TGCAGCGTTGGACTAGCGGGGGGGCACAACCCCACAGATACGCAGTATTTT. Translated: CSVGLAGGHNPTDTQYF.

The rearrangement uses TRBV11-2 and TRBJ1-6, with D possibly matching TRBD1 (6 bases). Germline V CDR1 and CDR2: SGHAT, FQNNGV. The CDR3 contains 15 residues. Trimming removed 4 bases at V and 9 bases at J, with 16 bases between. This CDR3 reads CASSSTFGGPSPLHF. CDR3 in DNA: TGTGCCAGCAGCTCAACGTTTGGGGGGCCTTCACCCCTCCACTTT.

The chain joins TRBV2 to TRBJ2-7; 10 nucleotides align to TRBD1. J was trimmed by 3 bases and V by 6 bases; bases with no gene match: 5. CDR1 and CDR2 from the germline V gene are SNHLY and FYNNEI. The CDR3 totals 14 residues. The CDR3 region is CASRPGQGYYEQYF. In DNA form, the CDR3 reads TGTGCCAGCAGGCCGGGACAGGGGTACTACGAGCAGTACTTC.

This chain joins TRBV4-2 and TRBJ1-5; maybe TRBD1 (5 bases). This CDR3 is built from 15 residues. CDR1 and CDR2 from the germline V gene are LGHNA and YNFKEQ. Trimming cost V 6 bases and J 1 base, with 13 bases left between them. This chain's CDR3 is CASRHTTVSNQPQHF. The DNA for the CDR3 is TGTGCCAGCAGACATACGACAGTAAGCAATCAGCCCCAGCATTTT.

There are a few counts of this clone. The genes are TRBV9 and TRBJ2-7, with 9 bases identical to TRBD1. The ends lost 3 bases at V and 4 bases at J; junction bases unmatched: 5. The CDR3 is 14 residues long. Germline CDR1 reads SGDLS; CDR2 reads YYNGEE. Here the CDR3 DNA reads TGTGCCAGCAGCGGGACAGGGGTTGGTTACGAGCAGTACTTC. The encoded protein is CASSGTGVGYEQYF.

The V and J genes are TRBV4-2 and TRBJ2-7; D is unresolved. The V gene lost 3 bases and the J gene lost 0 bases, with 15 bases spanning the gap. This CDR3 comprises 16 residues. CDR1 and CDR2 (germline): LGHNA, YNFKEQ. The DNA for the CDR3 is TGTGCCAGCAGCCAGTATTCGACTGAGAGCTCCTACGAGCAGTACTTC. Translation: CASSQYSTESSYEQYF.

CDR3 in amino acids: CASSSDRAQPQHF. As DNA, the CDR3 is TGTGCCAGCAGCTCGGACAGGGCTCAGCCCCAGCATTTT. The J gene is TRBJ1-5, the V gene TRBV5-6; 8 bases are shared with TRBD1. The CDR3 spans 13 residues. Germline CDR1 SGHDT, CDR2 YYEEEE. Trimming at V came to 3 bases and at J to 6 bases, leaving 2 bases not matched to a gene.

This chain joins TRBV7-9 and TRBJ2-7, with 10 bases identical to TRBD1. CDR3 length: 14 amino acids. Unmatched junction bases numbered 6, after V lost 5 bases and J lost 5 bases. The germline gives CDR1 SEHNR, CDR2 FQNEAQ (reference sequence). The CDR3 DNA reads TGTGCCAGCAGCACGGGACAGGGGCGGCACGAGCAGTACTTC. As protein: CASSTGQGRHEQYF.

This clone occurred once. V usage is TRBV28 and J usage is TRBJ2-5; a possible D gene is TRBD2 (5 bases). Per germline, CDR1 MDHEN and CDR2 SYDVKM. Trimming took off 3 bases at V and 6 bases at J, with 8 bases between the two ends. CDR3 length: 12 residues. The CDR3 reads CASSLGVKTQYF. The DNA for the CDR3 is TGTGCCAGCAGTTTGGGAGTAAAGACCCAGTACTTC.

This clone was detected only once. The chain carries TRBV27 and TRBJ2-7, with 7 bases lining up with TRBD1. The CDR3 length is 15 residues. V shed 0 bases and J 2 bases; nucleotides not matched to a gene: 4. Looked up from germline, CDR1 is MNHEY and CDR2 is SMNVEV (reference sequence). CDR3 coding DNA: TGTGCCAGCAGTTTATCGGCAGGGGGAGCCTACGAGCAGTACTTC. Its translation: CASSLSAGGAYEQYF.

This chain connects TRBV4-3 to TRBJ1-4, with D maybe TRBD1 (5 bases). This CDR3 contains 17 residues. Germline V gives CDR1 LGHNA, CDR2 YSLEER. Between the trimmed V and J ends, which lost 0 bases and 3 bases, there was a span of 14 bases. The CDR3 loop is CASSQEPGGVANEKLFF. CDR3 coding DNA: TGCGCCAGCAGCCAAGAGCCTGGGGGGGTGGCTAATGAAAAACTGTTTTTT.

As regards this clone: Other DNA sequences in this specimen translate into the identical CDR3. The chain recombines TRBV27 with TRBJ1-1; no clear D gene. The length of the CDR3 is 13 residues. Deletions cut 2 bases from V and 1 base from J, with 5 bases between. From germline, CDR1 is MNHEY and CDR2 SMNVEV (reference sequence). CDR3 nucleotide sequence: TGTGCCAGCAGTTTAGGGCGGAACACTGAAGCTTTCTTT. Translated, it gives CASSLGRNTEAFF.

The chain joins TRBV5-5 to TRBJ2-7; possible D gene TRBD1, 6 bases. Germline CDR1 is SGHKS and CDR2 is YYEKEE (reference sequence). The CDR3 spans 14 residues. The V end lost 1 base, the J end lost 6 bases, and 14 bases lay between the germline ends. The CDR3 sequence: CASSLSQDSAEQYF. The CDR3, as DNA: TGTGCCAGCAGCTTGTCACAGGACAGCGCCGAGCAGTACTTC.

The chain uses TRBV5-4 and TRBJ2-1; TRBD2 aligns across 13 bases. The CDR3 spans 15 residues. In germline, CDR1 is SGHNT, CDR2 YYREEE (reference sequence). The J segment lost 8 bases and the V segment lost 1 base, leaving 3 bases of the junction unmatched. CDR3 protein: CASSLTSGGGHEQFF. CDR3 nucleotide sequence: TGTGCCAGCAGCTTGACTAGCGGGGGGGGCCATGAGCAGTTCTTC.

The CDR3 reads CASSLPGGSSYEQYF. The DNA for the CDR3 is TGTGCCAGCAGCTTACCTGGGGGCAGCTCCTACGAGCAGTACTTC. V and J are TRBV7-2 and TRBJ2-7; TRBD1 is a possible D gene (6 bases). V was cut by 2 bases and J by 0 bases, with 11 bases left in between. This CDR3 contains 15 residues. Germline CDR1 and CDR2: SGHTA and FQGNSA.

The CDR3 region has the DNA TGTGCCAGCAGTTACTCGAAGTCCGAGACCCAGTACTTC. It codes for CASSYSKSETQYF. The chain carries TRBV6-6 and TRBJ2-5; D gene unclear. The germline gives CDR1 MNHNY, CDR2 SVGAGI (reference sequence). The CDR3 totals 13 residues. The V and J ends lost 0 bases and 5 bases respectively, with 7 bases between them.

This chain links TRBV27 with TRBJ1-1; D call uncertain. Trimming removed 2 bases from V and 0 bases from J, with 4 bases in between. The CDR3 extends over 13 amino acids. The V gene's germline CDR1 is MNHEY and CDR2 SMNVEV (reference sequence). As DNA, the CDR3 is TGTGCCAGCAGTTTAGTAATGAACACTGAAGCTTTCTTT. Its translation is CASSLVMNTEAFF.

This CDR3 reads CASSDPTGFEDTQYF. The CDR3 DNA sequence: TGTGCCAGCAGTGACCCGACAGGGTTTGAAGATACGCAGTATTTT. V usage is TRBV6-1 and J usage is TRBJ2-3; 7 bases are a match to TRBD1. The CDR3 runs to 15 residues. The V gene's germline CDR1 is MNHNS and CDR2 SASEGT. V lost 3 bases and J lost 5; bases outside the gene matches: 8.

The CDR3: CASSERGYYEQYF. The CDR3 DNA is TGTGCCAGCAGTGAACGGGGGTACTACGAGCAGTACTTC. The chain joins TRBV6-1 to TRBJ2-7; D perhaps matches TRBD2 (6 bases). Trimming took off 2 bases at V and 3 bases at J, with 8 bases between the two ends. CDR3 length: 13 amino acids. The germline V gene encodes CDR1 MNHNS and CDR2 SASEGT.

This chain links TRBV12-5 with TRBJ2-3, with TRBD2 matching over 14 bases. The J segment lost 5 bases and the V segment lost 6 bases, leaving 16 bases of the junction unmatched. Germline loops: CDR1 LGHNT, CDR2 FRNRAP. The CDR3 length is 19 residues. The CDR3 here is CASGPSPGLAGERVDTQYF. CDR3 bases: TGTGCTAGTGGCCCAAGCCCGGGACTAGCGGGGGAGCGGGTAGATACGCAGTATTTT.

The chain carries TRBV7-8 and TRBJ1-6; D is unresolved. The V end lost 2 bases, the J end lost 9 bases, and 8 bases lay between the germline ends. The CDR3 loop spans 13 amino acids. In germline, CDR1 is SGHVS, CDR2 FQNEAQ. CDR3 region: CASSLSMGSPLHF. Written as DNA, the CDR3 is TGTGCCAGCAGCTTATCTATGGGTTCACCCCTCCACTTT.

J is TRBJ1-2 and V is TRBV7-9, with no clear D. This CDR3 spans 13 amino acids. Trimming removed 1 base at V and 6 bases at J, with 9 bases between. Germline values: CDR1 SEHNR, CDR2 FQNEAQ (reference sequence). The CDR3 protein is CASSLGGGNGYTF. Here the CDR3 DNA reads TGTGCCAGCAGCTTAGGAGGAGGGAATGGCTACACCTTC.

The V call is TRBV5-4, the J call TRBJ2-7, with D perhaps matching TRBD2 (5 bases). In germline, CDR1 is SGHNT, CDR2 YYREEE (reference sequence). Deletions cut 4 bases from V and 5 bases from J, with 13 bases between. This CDR3 contains 13 residues. CDR3 residues: CASSEGGFDEQYF. The CDR3, as DNA: TGTGCCAGCAGCGAGGGTGGGTTTGACGAGCAGTACTTC.